Each of the 5 T cell receptor beta chains below was sequenced from the same sample in a study of early T cells in non-severe SARS-CoV-2 infection. TCRdb reanalysed the 5' RACE reads using MiXCR and keeps one entry per CDR3 protein. This sample yields 98,000 or so distinct CDR3 sequences, of which about 12% are seen a single time; around 3.2% belongs to the top ten. What was sequenced was whole blood. Every receptor here comes from an adult who was a healthcare worker with PCR-confirmed SARS-CoV-2 infection or an uninfected control (not recorded which).

This clonotype was seen repeatedly, ten times or more. V gene TRBV29-1 combines with J gene TRBJ2-1; D possibly corresponds to TRBD1 (6 bases). V gave up 7 bases and J gave up 0 bases, with 13 bases separating them. This CDR3 is built from 14 residues. Germline CDR1 SQVTM, CDR2 ANQGSEA. The CDR3 region has the DNA TGCAGCGGCCGACAGGTGAGCTCCTACAATGAGCAGTTCTTC. Its protein product is CSGRQVSSYNEQFF.

This clonotype has a handful of counts. The rearrangement joins TRBV2 to TRBJ1-4, with D possibly matching TRBD1 (5 bases). Trimming left V 9 bases short and J 4 bases short, with 18 bases between. Germline values: CDR1 SNHLY, CDR2 FYNNEI. The CDR3 contains 15 residues. In DNA, the CDR3 is TGTGCCAGTAACCTTGGGGGAACCCATAATGAAAAACTGTTTTTT. It translates to CASNLGGTHNEKLFF.

This clonotype was seen a few times. The rearrangement uses TRBV5-1 and TRBJ2-7; 11 positions match TRBD2. The germline V gene encodes CDR1 SGHRS and CDR2 YFSETQ. The CDR3 runs 17 residues. V shed 2 bases and J 1 base; nucleotides not matched to a gene: 8. The CDR3 here is CASSFLGTSGTSYEQYF. The CDR3 coding sequence is TGCGCCAGCAGCTTCTTGGGGACTAGCGGTACATCCTACGAGCAGTACTTC.

This clonotype was seen a handful of times. The V call is TRBV19, the J call TRBJ2-7, with 8 bases that match TRBD1. V trimming: 4 bases; J trimming: 6 bases; junction bases outside the gene matches: 11. Germline CDR1 and CDR2: LNHDA and SQIVND (reference sequence). The CDR3 has 15 residues. The chain's CDR3 is CASSRRTGSSIEQYF. CDR3 DNA: TGTGCCAGTAGTAGGAGGACAGGGTCGTCGATCGAGCAGTACTTC.

This clonotype was counted many times. V is TRBV2 and J is TRBJ2-1; 11 bases map to TRBD1. The CDR3 spans 14 residues. Germline CDR1 and CDR2: SNHLY and FYNNEI. The junction had 5 bases not matched to a gene; V was cut back by 6 bases and J by 7 bases. CDR3 DNA: TGTGCCAGCAGATATGGGACAGGGGGGAATGAGCAGTTCTTC. It yields the protein CASRYGTGGNEQFF.